This TCR beta chain was found in a study of human T cells and chemical hapten exposure. The table lists this clonotype with many counts. Its specificity is not known. Study-level points and caveats: Significantly more large CDR3 similarity clusters arose among expanded TCRs than among controls. The count of PT1 expanded TCRs correlated positively with patch test score.

Time point indicated: patch test 1, 2 weeks after DPC sensitization. Treatment reported: therapeutic diphenylcyclopropenone sensitization with weekly scalp DPC. Only after blood had been drawn was each patch test applied. V lost 1 base, J lost 5 bases, and 9 bases lay in between. This CDR3 has 14 amino acids. Separate cDNA molecules received unique molecular identifiers, which the library attached to them. Using its own MiXCR run on the RACE reads, TCRdb lists one record per CDR3 protein. The sample holds some 380,000 distinct CDR3 sequences, about 4.4% seen once. The V call is TRBV12-3 or TRBV12-4, the J call TRBJ2-1; D uncertain. Specimen: whole blood, collected in connection with sensitization to the hapten diphenylcyclopropenone (DPC). This sequence was found in a woman in her fifties or sixties with alopecia areata. Some clones in this sample may be carry-over from other donors' samples. The CDR3 DNA is TGTGCCAGCAGTTTAGGGGTCAGCCACAATGAGCAGTTCTTC. Its translation: CASSLGVSHNEQFF.